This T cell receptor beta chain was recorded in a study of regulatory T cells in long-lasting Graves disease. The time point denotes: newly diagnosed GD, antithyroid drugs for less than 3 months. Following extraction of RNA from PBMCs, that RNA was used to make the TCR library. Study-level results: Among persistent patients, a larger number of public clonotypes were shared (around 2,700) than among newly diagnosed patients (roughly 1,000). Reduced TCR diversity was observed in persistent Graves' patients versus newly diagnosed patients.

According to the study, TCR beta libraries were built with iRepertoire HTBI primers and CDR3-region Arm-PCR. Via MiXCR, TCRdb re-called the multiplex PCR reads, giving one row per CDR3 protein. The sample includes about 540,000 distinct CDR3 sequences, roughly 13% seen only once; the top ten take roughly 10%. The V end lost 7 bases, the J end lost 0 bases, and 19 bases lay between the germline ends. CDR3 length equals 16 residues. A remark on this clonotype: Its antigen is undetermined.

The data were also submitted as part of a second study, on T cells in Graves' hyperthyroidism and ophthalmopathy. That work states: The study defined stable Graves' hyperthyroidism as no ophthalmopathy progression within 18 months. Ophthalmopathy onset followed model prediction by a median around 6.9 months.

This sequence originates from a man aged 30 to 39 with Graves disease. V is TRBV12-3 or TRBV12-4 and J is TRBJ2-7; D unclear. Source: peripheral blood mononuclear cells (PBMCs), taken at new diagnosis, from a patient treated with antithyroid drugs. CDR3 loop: CASTQGDVGLSYEQYF. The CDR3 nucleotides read TGTGCCAGCACTCAAGGCGACGTCGGTCTCTCCTACGAGCAGTACTTC.